A single sample is the source of the 19 T cell receptor beta chains below, sequenced in a study of identical twins. TCRdb recomputed calls from the 5' RACE reads with MiXCR, one row per CDR3 protein. The sample yields hundreds of thousands of distinct CDR3 sequences, 5.5% to 6.5% seen once. Sequenced sample: naive T cells sorted from blood. Source of these receptors: a man between 18 and 35 years old in good health.

This clonotype has just a few counts. This chain joins TRBV25-1 and TRBJ2-7; 8 nucleotides line up with TRBD2. Losses at the gene ends were 8 bases for V and 2 bases for J; bases not matched to a gene: 5. Germline V CDR1 and CDR2: MGHDK, SYGVNS. The CDR3 length is 13 residues. The CDR3, as DNA: TGTGCCAGCCAAGGGACTAGGGCCTACGAGCAGTACTTC. Translating it yields CASQGTRAYEQYF.

The genes are TRBV3-1 and TRBJ2-7, with D possibly matching TRBD2 (6 bases). The CDR3 contains 13 residues. Trimming removed 1 base at V and 3 bases at J, with 7 bases between. The germline CDR1 and CDR2 sequences are LGHDT and YNNKEL (reference sequence). As DNA, the CDR3 is TGTGCCAGCAGCCAAGGACTAGGCTACGAGCAGTACGTC. Residues: CASSQGLGYEQYV.

This clonotype was seen repeatedly, ten times or more. The chain links TRBV29-1 to TRBJ2-5; D ambiguous. Deletions cut 7 bases from V and 5 bases from J, with 14 bases between. Germline lookup yields CDR1 SQVTM and CDR2 ANQGSEA. The CDR3 is 12 amino acids. The DNA of the CDR3 is TGCAGCGCCGCGGCCGGCAGGGAGACCCAGTACTTC. Protein product: CSAAAGRETQYF.

This clonotype occurred many times. This chain links TRBV29-1 with TRBJ1-1, with 8 bases identical to TRBD1. CDR3 length: 12 residues. Looked up from germline, CDR1 is SQVTM and CDR2 is ANQGSEA. The CDR3 spells CSGRSGGREAFF. Here the CDR3 DNA reads TGCAGTGGTAGATCAGGGGGCAGGGAAGCTTTCTTT.

V and J are TRBV12-3 or TRBV12-4 and TRBJ1-5, with D perhaps matching TRBD1 (5 bases). This CDR3 is built from 15 residues. With 1 base removed from V and 3 bases from J, the gap between germline ends came to 10 bases. The CDR3 DNA follows: TGTGCCAGCAGTTTAGTAGACAGAGTCAATCAGCCCCAGCATTTT. Protein sequence: CASSLVDRVNQPQHF.

This clonotype has just a few counts. J is TRBJ2-7 and V is TRBV5-5; 8 bases fit TRBD2. CDR1 and CDR2 (germline): SGHKS, YYEKEE (reference sequence). This CDR3 region has 16 residues. V was pared by 0 bases and J by 0 bases, with 5 bases of the junction left unmatched. The DNA for the CDR3 is TGTGCCAGCAGCTTGGGACTAGCGATCAGCTCCTACGAGCAGTACGTC. It is translated as CASSLGLAISSYEQYV.

This clonotype was counted between two and nine times. The chain has TRBV14 and TRBJ2-2, with D possibly being TRBD1 (6 bases). The CDR3 is 18 residues long. Per the germline V gene, CDR1 is SGHDN and CDR2 is FVKESK. Trimming pared 4 bases from V and 4 bases from J, leaving 22 bases between. The CDR3 coding sequence is TGTGCCAGCAGCCGAGACAGGCCCTTCCGTCCGGGCACCGGGGAGCTGTTTTTT. Its protein is CASSRDRPFRPGTGELFF.

Many counts were recorded for this clonotype. The chain recombines TRBV20-1 with TRBJ1-5, with 9 bases fitting TRBD1. The germline gives CDR1 DFQATT, CDR2 SNEGSKA (reference sequence). The V gene end was trimmed by 4 bases and the J gene end by 5 bases; junction bases not matched to a gene: 6. This CDR3 is built from 14 residues. The CDR3 region is CSATPGQGYQPQHF. CDR3 bases: TGCAGTGCTACCCCGGGACAGGGATATCAGCCCCAGCATTTT.

The V call is TRBV15, the J call TRBJ1-6; no definite D call. This CDR3 is built from 16 residues. V lost 0 bases to trimming and J lost 4 bases, with 10 bases between them. The germline V gene encodes CDR1 LNHNV and CDR2 YYDKDF (reference sequence). The CDR3 bases are TGTGCCACCAGCAGAGATAGAGACGCTTATAATTCACCCCTCCACTTT. The encoded protein is CATSRDRDAYNSPLHF.

This clonotype has at least ten counts. The chain links TRBV7-6 to TRBJ2-3; no definite D call. The CDR3 loop spans 12 amino acids. The V gene lost 5 bases and the J gene lost 7 bases, with 10 bases spanning the gap. CDR1 and CDR2 from the germline V gene are SGHVS and FNYEAQ. The CDR3 DNA reads TGTGCCAGCAGCCTGGGCATGAATACGCAGTATTTT. Protein product: CASSLGMNTQYF.

The chain couples TRBV7-9 to TRBJ2-5; TRBD2 is a possible D gene (6 bases). CDR3 size: 15 residues. Trimming left V 1 base short and J 5 bases short, with 14 bases between. From germline, CDR1 is SEHNR and CDR2 FQNEAQ (reference sequence). The CDR3 bases are TGTGCCAGCAGCTTAGTGGAGGGCGCCTGGGAGACCCAGTACTTC. Protein sequence: CASSLVEGAWETQYF.

This clonotype has at least ten counts. The rearrangement joins TRBV25-1 to TRBJ1-2; D perhaps matches TRBD1 (5 bases). In germline, CDR1 is MGHDK, CDR2 SYGVNS. The CDR3 extends over 15 amino acids. With 1 base removed from V and 4 bases from J, the gap between germline ends came to 13 bases. CDR3 coding DNA: TGTGCCAGCAGTGAATTAGCCAGGGACGGCTATGGCTACACCTTC. This codes for CASSELARDGYGYTF.

The V and J genes are TRBV5-1 and TRBJ2-1, with a weak D call TRBD1 (6 bases). The V gene lost 9 bases and the J gene lost 10 bases, with 14 bases spanning the gap. Looked up from germline, CDR1 is SGHRS and CDR2 is YFSETQ. CDR3 length equals 11 residues. CDR3 in DNA: TGCGCCACCACCACGGGGACAGAGCAGTTCTTC. Encoded protein: CATTTGTEQFF.

This clonotype came up many times. The junction differs from germline at one of its ends, possibly a read error. V is TRBV3-1 and J is TRBJ2-2, with D possibly matching TRBD1 (6 bases). Germline V CDR1 and CDR2: LGHDT, YNNKEL (reference sequence). The CDR3 is 13 amino acids. CDR3 residues: CASSQGGTGELFF. The CDR3 nucleotides read TGCGCCAGCAGCCAAGGGGGCACCGGGGAGCTGTTTTTT. Variable domain in full (rest from reference TRBV3-1 and TRBJ2-2): DTAVSQTPKYLVTQMGNDKSIKCEQNLGHDTMYWYKQDSKKFLKIMFSYNNKELIINETVPNRFSPKSPDKAHLNLHINSLELGDSAVYFCASSQGGTGELFFGEGSRLTVL.

This clonotype was detected ten times or more. CDR3: CSQADGPNQPQHF. In nucleotides, the CDR3 is TGCAGTCAGGCCGACGGCCCCAATCAGCCCCAGCATTTT. This chain links TRBV20-1 with TRBJ1-5; D not resolved. Trimming shortened V by 8 bases and J by 3 bases, and 14 bases separated the two germline ends. The germline V gene has CDR1 DFQATT and CDR2 SNEGSKA (reference sequence). The CDR3 runs to 13 residues.

V and J are TRBV7-9 and TRBJ2-2; D is unresolved. V lost 0 bases and J 6 bases, leaving 8 bases between the germline ends. The CDR3 has 14 residues. Germline V gives CDR1 SEHNR, CDR2 FQNEAQ (reference sequence). The CDR3 DNA sequence: TGTGCCAGCAGCTTAGCCGCAACCTCCGGGGAGCTGTTTTTT. Translating it yields CASSLAATSGELFF.

In this sample, this clonotype turned up many times. The V gene is TRBV13, the J gene TRBJ2-4, with 7 nucleotides matching TRBD1. The V gene end was trimmed by 8 bases and the J gene end by 6 bases; junction bases not matched to a gene: 7. Germline V CDR1 and CDR2: PRHDT, FYEKMQ (reference sequence). This CDR3 has 13 amino acids. Here the CDR3 reads CASGRQGRNIQYF. The CDR3 DNA is TGTGCCAGCGGTCGACAGGGTCGAAACATTCAGTACTTC.

This clonotype came up many times. The chain carries TRBV7-2 and TRBJ1-4, with D possibly being TRBD1 (5 bases). This CDR3 region has 16 residues. Between the trimmed V and J ends, which lost 0 bases and 0 bases, there was a span of 8 bases. Looked up from germline, CDR1 is SGHTA and CDR2 is FQGNSA. The CDR3 protein is CASSLAQVATNEKLFF. For the CDR3, the DNA is TGTGCCAGCAGCTTAGCACAGGTCGCAACTAATGAAAAACTGTTTTTT.

V is TRBV3-1 and J is TRBJ2-1; D is unclear. This CDR3 has 13 residues. The germline V and J ends were trimmed by 0 bases and 7 bases, with 7 bases remaining between them. Germline lookup yields CDR1 LGHDT and CDR2 YNNKEL (reference sequence). This chain's CDR3 is CASSQENGNEQFF. Here the CDR3 DNA reads TGTGCCAGCAGCCAAGAGAATGGGAATGAGCAGTTCTTC.